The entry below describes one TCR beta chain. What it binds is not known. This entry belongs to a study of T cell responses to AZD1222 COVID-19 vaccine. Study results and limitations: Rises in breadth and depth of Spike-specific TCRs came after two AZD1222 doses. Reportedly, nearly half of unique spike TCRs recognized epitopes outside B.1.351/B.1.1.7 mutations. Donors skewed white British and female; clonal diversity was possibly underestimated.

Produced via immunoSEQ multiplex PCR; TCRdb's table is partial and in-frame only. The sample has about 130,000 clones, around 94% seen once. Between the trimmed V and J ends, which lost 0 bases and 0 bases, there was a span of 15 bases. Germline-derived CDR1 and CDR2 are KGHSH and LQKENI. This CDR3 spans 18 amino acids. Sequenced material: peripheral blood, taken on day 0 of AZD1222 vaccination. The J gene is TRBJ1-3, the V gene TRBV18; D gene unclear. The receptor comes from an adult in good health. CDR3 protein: CASSPPFRQTVSGNTIYF. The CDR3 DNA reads TGTGCCAGCTCACCACCCTTCCGGCAAACGGTCTCTGGAAACACCATATATTTT.